Each of the 8 T cell receptor beta chains below was sequenced from the same sample in a study of OX40 agonist ivuxolimab in advanced cancers. Measured with immunoSEQ multiplex PCR; TCRdb has only the in-frame clones, and not every one. The data hold nearly 80,000 clones, with approximately 85% observed a single time. The material sequenced was CD4+ or CD8+ T cells sorted from blood, taken in a trial of the OX40 agonist ivuxolimab. These receptor sequences come from an adult with an advanced solid tumor such as melanoma, head and neck, liver or kidney cancer.

The chain combines TRBV5-5 with TRBJ1-1, with D hard to call. Germline CDR1 is SGHKS and CDR2 is YYEKEE (reference sequence). The CDR3 spans 12 residues. V was pared by 4 bases and J by 4 bases, with 8 bases between. CDR3 in amino acids: CASSPRGTEAFF. CDR3 sequence (DNA): TGTGCCAGCAGCCCGAGAGGCACTGAAGCTTTCTTT. Filled out from reference TRBV5-5 and TRBJ1-1, the complete variable domain reads DAGVTQSPTHLIKTRGQQVTLRCSPISGHKSVSWYQQVLGQGPQFIFQYYEKEERGRGNFPDRFSARQFPNYSSELNVNALLLGDSALYLCASSPRGTEAFFGQGTRLTVV.

This rearrangement joins TRBV4-1 to TRBJ2-7; possibly TRBD2 for D (5 bases). Germline CDR1 MGHRA, CDR2 YSYEKL. Trimming cost V 1 base and J 0 bases, with 13 bases left between them. The CDR3 loop spans 16 amino acids. This chain's CDR3 is CASSQVGSALSYEQYF. CDR3 DNA: TGCGCCAGCAGCCAAGTGGGTAGCGCGCTCTCCTACGAGCAGTACTTC.

The CDR3: CAISEGPKISGANVLTF. Written as DNA, the CDR3 is TGTGCCATCAGTGAGGGACCCAAAATTTCTGGGGCCAACGTCCTGACTTTC. The genes are TRBV10-3 and TRBJ2-6, with D uncertain. This CDR3 is built from 17 residues. V was shortened by 2 bases and J by 1 base, with 12 bases between the two germline ends. CDR1 ENHRY and CDR2 SYGVKD come from the germline V gene.

This chain uses TRBV28 with TRBJ1-3; TRBD1 might be the D (5 bases). The CDR3 is 17 amino acids. V was pared by 2 bases and J by 0 bases, with 14 bases between. Germline V CDR1 and CDR2: MDHEN, SYDVKM. CDR3 in DNA: TGTGCCAGCAGTTTAGGGGGATCCGGGAGCTCTGGAAACACCATATATTTT. Protein: CASSLGGSGSSGNTIYF. The full variable domain, in which reference TRBV28 and TRBJ1-3 provide the parts outside the CDR3, is DVKVTQSSRYLVKRTGEKVFLECVQDMDHENMFWYRQDPGLGLRLIYFSYDVKMKEKGDIPEGYSVSREKKERFSLILESASTNQTSMYLCASSLGGSGSSGNTIYFGEGSWLTVV.

V is TRBV11-2 and J is TRBJ2-3; no reliable D call. V lost 1 base and J 3 bases, leaving 5 bases between the germline ends. This CDR3 has 13 residues. CDR1 and CDR2 from the germline V gene are SGHAT and FQNNGV. The CDR3: CASSLGRTDTQYF. The CDR3, as DNA: TGTGCCAGCAGCTTAGGCCGTACAGATACGCAGTATTTT.

The chain has TRBV11-3 and TRBJ2-5; TRBD1 matches at 8 bases. V was clipped by 3 bases and J by 2 bases; unmatched bases: 5. The CDR3 runs 15 residues. From germline, CDR1 is SGHNT and CDR2 YENEEA. CDR3 DNA sequence: TGTGCCAGCAGCTTGGAGGACAGGGTTCAAGAGACCCAGTACTTC. This translates into CASSLEDRVQETQYF.

This sequence joins TRBV28 and TRBJ1-5, with D possibly TRBD1 on 5 matching bases. This CDR3 comprises 18 residues. CDR1 MDHEN and CDR2 SYDVKM come from the germline V gene. V was trimmed by 1 base and J by 5 bases, leaving 21 bases between them. In DNA, the CDR3 is TGTGCCAGCAGTTTATACCCCCCGGCTCAGGGTCTGCATCAGCCCCAGCATTTT. It specifies CASSLYPPAQGLHQPQHF.

V usage is TRBV18 and J usage is TRBJ2-3; D is unresolved. The germline gives CDR1 KGHSH, CDR2 LQKENI. The CDR3 runs 14 residues. Trimming took 4 bases from V and 1 from J, leaving 9 bases between them. The CDR3, as DNA: TGTGCCAGCTCACGGGTCGGTGGCACAGATACGCAGTATTTT. Translated, it gives CASSRVGGTDTQYF.